Listed below are T cell receptor beta chains from one sample, sequenced in a study of blood T cells in healthy people across ages. TCRdb passed the 5' RACE reads through MiXCR, listing each CDR3 protein once. The sample shows about 1 million distinct CDR3 sequences, about 23% of them seen only once. This sample also belongs to another study, concerning T cells of mothers and their children.

Source material: blood. The receptor set was obtained from a girl between 2 and 10 years old in good health. Both conserved end residues are part of each CDR3. The D gene is left open where the match is weak. Expanded clones get a size class; other rows say once, few or many, or leave the size out.

CDR3aa	CDR3nt	abundance	v_gene	j_gene	d_gene
CSARADQAGNSPLHF	TGCAGTGCTAGAGCGGACCAGGCGGGGAATTCACCCCTCCACTTT	NA	TRBV20-1	TRBJ1-6	NA
CSVEEEGRNEQYF	TGCAGCGTTGAAGAGGAGGGAAGAAACGAGCAGTACTTC	once	TRBV29-1	TRBJ2-7	NA
CASSILRKGGHEKLFF	TGTGCCAGCAGCATCCTTCGGAAGGGAGGACATGAAAAACTGTTTTTT	few	TRBV12-3/TRBV12-4	TRBJ1-4	NA
CASSLDGGEQFF	TGTGCCAGCAGCTTAGATGGGGGTGAGCAGTTCTTC	many	TRBV7-2	TRBJ2-1	NA
CASRGEHNSPLHF	TGTGCCAGCAGGGGGGAACACAATTCACCCCTCCACTTT	NA	TRBV28	TRBJ1-6	NA
CASSLGLGAYNEQFF	TGTGCCAGCAGCCTCGGGCTAGGGGCCTACAATGAGCAGTTCTTC	few	TRBV27	TRBJ2-1	NA
CASSPTPDTGELFF	TGTGCCAGCAGCCCTACACCAGACACCGGGGAGCTGTTTTTT	NA	TRBV7-9	TRBJ2-2	NA
CASSLGLDNTQYF	TGCGCCAGCAGCTTGGGACTAGACAATACGCAGTATTTT	NA	TRBV5-1	TRBJ2-3	NA
CASSLFGTAYEQYF	TGTGCCAGCAGTTTATTCGGGACTGCCTACGAGCAGTACTTC	few	TRBV28	TRBJ2-7	NA
CASSTEPNTEAFF	TGTGCCAGCAGCACAGAACCGAACACTGAAGCTTTCTTT	few	TRBV7-6	TRBJ1-1	NA
CASSRRGVKTEAFF	TGCGCCAGCAGCCGAAGGGGTGTAAAAACTGAAGCTTTCTTT	NA	TRBV4-3	TRBJ1-1	NA
CSATPGAGGFLYEQYF	TGCAGTGCTACCCCAGGAGCGGGAGGCTTTTTGTACGAGCAGTACTTC	NA	TRBV20-1	TRBJ2-7	TRBD2
CASTQGKDGYTF	TGTGCCAGTACCCAGGGAAAGGATGGCTACACCTTC	many	TRBV12-3/TRBV12-4	TRBJ1-2	NA
CASSLGEDRVNLRDTEAFF	TGTGCCAGCAGCCTTGGAGAGGACAGGGTGAACCTAAGGGACACTGAAGCTTTCTTT	NA	TRBV7-2	TRBJ1-1	TRBD1
CASSSGLAGPEVDTQYF	TGTGCCAGCAGTTCGGGACTAGCGGGCCCTGAGGTAGATACGCAGTATTTT	few	TRBV28	TRBJ2-3	TRBD2
CASSFSFNQPQHF	TGTGCCAGCAGCTTCTCCTTCAATCAGCCCCAGCATTTT	NA	TRBV7-6	TRBJ1-5	NA
CASSLASGGAPLYNEQLF	TGTGCCAGCAGCTTAGCGTCTGGGGGGGCCCCTCTATACAATGAGCAGCTCTTC	NA	TRBV11-1	TRBJ2-1	NA
CASSLAPGQDQPQHF	TGTGCCAGCAGCTTAGCCCCAGGGCAGGATCAGCCCCAGCATTTT	NA	TRBV7-6	TRBJ1-5	NA
CISVPEAMRLDGRGDYEQYF	NA	NA	TRBV7-5	TRBJ2-7	NA
CASSLMTELQETQYF	TGTGCCAGCAGCTTAATGACGGAACTTCAAGAGACCCAGTACTTC	NA	TRBV7-9	TRBJ2-5	NA
CASSLEMYNYGYTF	TGTGCCAGCAGCTTAGAGATGTACAACTATGGCTACACCTTC	NA	TRBV7-9	TRBJ1-2	NA
CASSRRLDDYGYTF	TGCGCCAGCAGCCGAAGACTTGATGACTATGGCTACACCTTC	NA	TRBV4-1	TRBJ1-2	NA
CASSWVGGGYGYTF	TGTGCCAGCAGTTGGGTTGGAGGGGGCTATGGCTACACCTTC	NA	TRBV12-3/TRBV12-4	TRBJ1-2	NA
CASSDPQAESEKLFF	TGTGCCAGCAGTGACCCACAGGCTGAATCTGAAAAACTGTTTTTT	NA	TRBV6-1	TRBJ1-4	NA
CASSYEFRTIQETQYF	TGTGCCAGCAGTTACGAGTTTCGGACCATTCAAGAGACCCAGTACTTC	NA	TRBV6-5	TRBJ2-5	NA
CASRTTGSETQYF	TGTGCCAGCAGGACGACAGGGTCAGAGACCCAGTACTTC	few	TRBV2	TRBJ2-5	TRBD1
CSVGRPNTGELFF	TGCAGTGTCGGCAGACCGAACACCGGGGAGCTGTTTTTT	NA	TRBV20-1	TRBJ2-2	NA
CSAKQGLGEAFF	TGCAGCGCTAAACAGGGGTTGGGTGAAGCTTTCTTT	few	TRBV29-1	TRBJ1-1	TRBD1
CASSFVDSTDTQYF	TGTGCCAGCAGTTTCGTGGACAGCACAGATACGCAGTATTTT	NA	TRBV27	TRBJ2-3	NA
CASSVGKNIQYF	TGTGCCAGCAGCGTAGGGAAAAACATTCAGTACTTC	few	TRBV9	TRBJ2-4	NA
CASSHLSGTGALNEQFF	TGTGCCAGCAGCCACTTATCCGGGACAGGGGCTCTCAATGAGCAGTTCTTC	NA	TRBV11-3	TRBJ2-1	TRBD1
CASRSGLSPLHF	TGTGCCAGTCGTAGTGGGCTGTCACCCCTCCACTTT	NA	TRBV6-6	TRBJ1-6	NA